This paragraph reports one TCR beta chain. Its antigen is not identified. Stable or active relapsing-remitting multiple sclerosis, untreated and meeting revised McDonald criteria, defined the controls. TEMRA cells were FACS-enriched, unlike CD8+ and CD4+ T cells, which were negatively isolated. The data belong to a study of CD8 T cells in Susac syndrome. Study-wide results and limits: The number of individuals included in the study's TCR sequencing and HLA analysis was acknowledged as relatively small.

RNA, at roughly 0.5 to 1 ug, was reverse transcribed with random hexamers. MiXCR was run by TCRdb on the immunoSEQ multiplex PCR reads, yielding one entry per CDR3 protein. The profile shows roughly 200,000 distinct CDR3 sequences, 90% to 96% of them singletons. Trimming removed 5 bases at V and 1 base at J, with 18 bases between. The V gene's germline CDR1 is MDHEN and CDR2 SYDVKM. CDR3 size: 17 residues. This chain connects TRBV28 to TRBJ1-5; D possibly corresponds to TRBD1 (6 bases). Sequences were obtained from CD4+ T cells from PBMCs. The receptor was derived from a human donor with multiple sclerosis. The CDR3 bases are TGTGCCAGCAGTGGTGCGATGGGGGGCGTAAGCAATCAGCCCCAGCATTTT. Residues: CASSGAMGGVSNQPQHF.